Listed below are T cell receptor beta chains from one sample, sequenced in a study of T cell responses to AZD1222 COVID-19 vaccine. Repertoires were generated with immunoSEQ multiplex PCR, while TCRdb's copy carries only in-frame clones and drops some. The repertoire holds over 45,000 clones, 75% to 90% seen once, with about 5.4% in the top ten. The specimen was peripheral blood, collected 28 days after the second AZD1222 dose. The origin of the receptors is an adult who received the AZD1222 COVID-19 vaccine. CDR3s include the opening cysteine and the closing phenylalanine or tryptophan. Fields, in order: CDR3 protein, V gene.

CASSYTQGTNEKLFF,TRBV5-4
CASSSPNQPQHF,TRBV6-5
CASSPEWGGGTDTQYF,TRBV19
CASRRDRVGGYTF,TRBV6-5
CASSEGGLAGQETQYF,TRBV5-1
CASSLGRTGTSTDTQYF,TRBV5-1
CASSYSGGGSYEQYF,TRBV6-5
CASSQRSREKLFF,TRBV4-3
CASSRGTGGGYGYTF,TRBV5-1
CASSPPGRLETQYF,TRBV9
CASSDWDTDSYNEQFF,TRBV7-8
CATSDPLTGQFF,TRBV24-1
CASSDSGGAGDTQYF,TRBV3-1/TRBV3-2
CASSAAVGDSQETQYF,TRBV19
CASTDRYGYTF,TRBV28
CASSFSGGPGELFF,TRBV7-2
CASSQEGPWENEQFF,TRBV4-1
CSAGRPGEQFF,TRBV20-1
CATSDSDRESYNEQFF,TRBV24-1
CASSPSGTSGRHEQFF,TRBV13
CASSVGGAYNEQFF,TRBV9
CASTRVPSYEQYF,TRBV12-3/TRBV12-4
CASSWVGYEQYF,TRBV28
CASSYDFSGYNEQFF,TRBV7-2
CASSQVAGGAYEQYF,TRBV3-1/TRBV3-2
CASKATPGVAEAFF,TRBV21-1
CASSRAAGGFGEQFF,TRBV6-4
CASSFPGGAYEQFF,TRBV28
CASTTQDRVLQGYTF,TRBV28
CASSLADTGSSYEQYF,TRBV7-6
CASSIYPGNTEAFF,TRBV19
CATLGWEGYEQYF,TRBV6-5
CASSLVSGVYGYTF,TRBV5-8
CASRWTGGEAFF,TRBV28
CASSQDREAFF,TRBV3-1/TRBV3-2
CASSDSNQPQHF,TRBV2
CASSQGTHYEQYF,TRBV4-1
CASSLVGLAGGAEQYF,TRBV5-6
CASSSQRNF,TRBV5-8
CASSEVAGSYEQYF,TRBV2
CAISDETGVNYEQYF,TRBV10-3